These 19 T cell receptor beta chains came from one sample sequenced in a study of cytomegalovirus exposure and HLA in healthy donors. Use of 60 Vbeta and 13 Jbeta primers characterized the PCR. Produced via immunoSEQ multiplex PCR; TCRdb's table is partial and in-frame only. This table has 150,000 to 200,000 clones, around 79% appearing once. Sequencing input: PBMCs. These receptors came from a woman aged 45 to 65 in good health and CMV-seronegative.

This chain links TRBV7-2 with TRBJ2-7; 8 bases line up with TRBD2. Trimming at V came to 5 bases and at J to 4 bases, leaving 10 bases not matched to a gene. Per germline, CDR1 SGHTA and CDR2 FQGNSA. CDR3 size: 15 residues. In DNA form, the CDR3 reads TGTGCCAGCAGCCCCCTCGGGGGGGCCGGGTACGAGCAGTACTTC. The encoded protein is CASSPLGGAGYEQYF.

This clone was observed a handful of times. The rearrangement joins TRBV19 to TRBJ1-1; D is unclear. V shed 3 bases and J shed 6 bases, with 11 bases lying between them. Germline values: CDR1 LNHDA, CDR2 SQIVND (reference sequence). CDR3 length: 13 residues. CDR3 in DNA: TGTGCCAGTAGTATTCGTTCGGGTTCTGAAGCTTTCTTT. Amino acid sequence: CASSIRSGSEAFF.

This clone was counted between two and nine times. The chain uses TRBV7-3 and TRBJ2-2, with 10 bases that match TRBD1. CDR3 size: 16 residues. The J segment lost 7 bases and the V segment lost 4 bases, leaving 9 bases of the junction unmatched. Germline-derived CDR1 and CDR2 are SGHTA and FQGTGA. CDR3 residues: CASSWSSGTGVGELFF. DNA of the CDR3: TGTGCCAGCAGCTGGAGTTCGGGGACAGGGGTCGGGGAGCTGTTTTTT.

The chain couples TRBV9 to TRBJ1-3; a weak D match, TRBD1 (6 bases). The ends were cut back, 3 bases at V and 0 bases at J, with 10 bases in the middle. CDR3 length: 15 residues. Germline V lookup: CDR1 SGDLS, CDR2 YYNGEE. CDR3 bases: TGTGCCAGCAGCGGGGGGGGCCGCTCTGGAAACACCATATATTTT. Residues: CASSGGGRSGNTIYF.

In its sample, this clone was seen once. The V and J genes are TRBV11-2 and TRBJ2-7; D might be TRBD2 (5 bases). This CDR3 spans 19 amino acids. V lost 4 bases and J lost 0, with 25 bases in between. Germline CDR1 SGHAT, CDR2 FQNNGV. The CDR3 region is CASSSYPHAGPPISYEQYF. CDR3 bases: TGTGCCAGCAGCTCCTACCCTCACGCGGGCCCCCCTATCTCCTACGAGCAGTACTTC.

The chain is built from TRBV19 and TRBJ1-5, with a weak D call TRBD1 (5 bases). Germline V gene sequence: CDR1 LNHDA, CDR2 SQIVND (reference sequence). This CDR3 has 15 residues. V lost 7 bases and J lost 4, with 17 bases in between. The CDR3 DNA follows: TGTGCCAGTATTGGCGCAGGGAAGTGGAATCAGCCCCAGCATTTT. Amino acid sequence: CASIGAGKWNQPQHF.

The chain uses TRBV7-9 and TRBJ2-3; 7 bases agree with TRBD1. Germline CDR1 SEHNR, CDR2 FQNEAQ (reference sequence). Trimming removed 5 bases from V and 3 bases from J; junction bases left unmatched: 11. This CDR3 has 16 residues. The CDR3 reads CASSQTGRRTTDTQYF. The DNA for the CDR3 is TGTGCCAGCAGCCAGACAGGGCGGAGGACGACAGATACGCAGTATTTT. Full variable domain (missing parts from reference TRBV7-9 and TRBJ2-3): DTGVSQNPRHKITKRGQNVTFRCDPISEHNRLYWYRQTLGQGPEFLTYFQNEAQLEKSRLLSDRFSAERPKGSFSTLEIQRTEQGDSAMYLCASSQTGRRTTDTQYFGPGTRLTVL.

This chain links TRBV5-1 with TRBJ2-6; 9 nucleotides align to TRBD1. V lost 2 bases to trimming and J lost 2 bases; unmatched junction nucleotides: 5. The CDR3 has 17 residues. The germline V gene has CDR1 SGHRS and CDR2 YFSETQ. The CDR3 DNA reads TGCGCCAGCAGCTTCGCGGGACAGGGTACTGGGGCCAACGTCCTGACTTTC. Translation gives CASSFAGQGTGANVLTF.

This clone turned up a few times. The rearrangement joins TRBV6-1 to TRBJ1-4; tentative D call: TRBD1 (5 bases). V was trimmed by 4 bases and J by 0 bases, leaving 12 bases between them. The CDR3 is 16 residues long. The germline V gene has CDR1 MNHNS and CDR2 SASEGT. This chain's CDR3 is CASSGQPLPTNEKLFF. The CDR3 DNA sequence: TGTGCCAGCAGTGGACAGCCTTTACCAACTAATGAAAAACTGTTTTTT.

The genes are TRBV29-1 and TRBJ2-3, with D perhaps TRBD2 (5 bases). Germline assignment: CDR1 SQVTM and CDR2 ANQGSEA. V lost 7 bases and J 4 bases, leaving 15 bases between the germline ends. This CDR3 region has 13 residues. This CDR3 is CSAVNLGADTQYF. CDR3 nucleotide sequence: TGCAGCGCCGTGAACCTCGGGGCAGATACGCAGTATTTT.

The rearrangement joins TRBV7-3 to TRBJ2-1; 9 nucleotides align to TRBD2. This CDR3 is 19 amino acids long. The germline CDR1 and CDR2 sequences are SGHTA and FQGTGA. J was trimmed by 0 bases and V by 4 bases; bases with no gene match: 13. This chain's CDR3 is CASSSPGGRVSDSYNEQFF. Here the CDR3 DNA reads TGTGCCAGCAGCTCCCCAGGCGGGAGGGTGAGTGACTCCTACAATGAGCAGTTCTTC.

The rearrangement joins TRBV9 to TRBJ1-2; 9 bases fit TRBD1. The V and J ends lost 0 bases and 7 bases, in that order; junction bases with no gene match: 7. Per germline, CDR1 SGDLS and CDR2 YYNGEE. The CDR3 extends over 15 amino acids. CDR3 sequence: CASSVGDRVFSGYTF. Written as DNA, the CDR3 is TGTGCCAGCAGCGTAGGGGACAGGGTTTTTTCTGGCTACACCTTC. The full variable domain, in which reference TRBV9 and TRBJ1-2 provide the parts outside the CDR3, is DSGVTQTPKHLITATGQRVTLRCSPRSGDLSVYWYQQSLDQGLQFLIQYYNGEERAKGNILERFSAQQFPDLHSELNLSSLELGDSALYFCASSVGDRVFSGYTFGSGTRLTVV.

This clone was seen just once. The chain recombines TRBV14 with TRBJ2-1; the D is unclear. The CDR3 consists of 13 residues. Trimming shortened V by 2 bases and J by 2 bases, and 4 bases separated the two germline ends. CDR1 SGHDN and CDR2 FVKESK come from the germline V gene. The CDR3, as DNA: TGTGCCAGCAGCCAACAGACCTACAATGAGCAGTTCTTC. It is translated as CASSQQTYNEQFF. Based on the CDR3 plus reference TRBV14 and TRBJ2-1, the full variable domain is EAGVTQFPSHSVIEKGQTVTLRCDPISGHDNLYWYRRVMGKEIKFLLHFVKESKQDESGMPNNRFLAERTGGTYSTLKVQPAELEDSGVYFCASSQQTYNEQFFGPGTRLTVL.

The chain carries TRBV6-5 and TRBJ2-1, with D possibly matching TRBD2 (5 bases). V was trimmed by 1 base and J by 9 bases, leaving 10 bases between them. The CDR3 consists of 13 residues. Germline CDR1 MNHEY, CDR2 SVGAGI. The CDR3 reads CASSYYPEGEQFF. The CDR3, as DNA: TGTGCCAGCAGTTACTACCCCGAGGGTGAGCAGTTCTTC.

The chain joins TRBV30 to TRBJ1-1, with D maybe TRBD1 (6 bases). The CDR3 has 14 residues. The V gene's germline CDR1 is GTSNPN and CDR2 SVGIG (reference sequence). With 2 bases removed from V and 4 bases from J, the gap between germline ends came to 14 bases. As DNA, the CDR3 is TGTGCCTGGAGTCAACAGGGTTCTAGCACTGAAGCTTTCTTT. Translated: CAWSQQGSSTEAFF.

A word on this clone: One end of the junction fails to match germline, which may point to a read error. The chain recombines TRBV28 with TRBJ2-7, with 8 bases aligning to TRBD1. The V gene's germline CDR1 is MDHEN and CDR2 SYDVKM. The CDR3 runs 12 residues. DNA for the CDR3: TGTGCCAGCATCGGTAATTTCGGGACAGGCCAATTC. Protein sequence: CASIGNFGTGQF. Together with reference TRBV28 and TRBJ2-7, the CDR3 gives the full variable domain: DVKVTQSSRYLVKRTGEKVFLECVQDMDHENMFWYRQDPGLGLRLIYFSYDVKMKEKGDIPEGYSVSREKKERFSLILESASTNQTSMYLCASIGNFGTGQFGPGTRLTVT.

The chain couples TRBV4-1 to TRBJ2-1; 11 bases fit TRBD2. V shed 4 bases and J 4 bases; nucleotides not matched to a gene: 6. Germline values: CDR1 MGHRA, CDR2 YSYEKL. The CDR3 loop spans 16 amino acids. The CDR3 region is CASSPSGTSGYNEQFF. CDR3 coding DNA: TGCGCCAGCAGCCCGTCTGGGACTAGCGGTTACAATGAGCAGTTCTTC.

A single count supports this clone. V is TRBV6-6 and J is TRBJ1-1; TRBD1 matches 10 bases. Trimming at V came to 4 bases and at J to 2 bases, leaving 7 bases not matched to a gene. There are 16 residues in the CDR3. CDR1 and CDR2 (germline): MNHNY, SVGAGI (reference sequence). The CDR3 sequence is CASSLGQGTINTEAFF. The CDR3 DNA reads as TGTGCCAGCAGTTTGGGACAGGGGACAATAAACACTGAAGCTTTCTTT.

This clone occurred a few times. This chain connects TRBV9 to TRBJ2-5; the D gene is possibly TRBD2 (6 bases). Germline V gene data show CDR1 as SGDLS and CDR2 as YYNGEE. The CDR3 is 15 residues long. The ends were cut back, 0 bases at V and 5 bases at J, with 14 bases in the middle. The chain's CDR3 is CASSVDVRGMETQYF. The DNA of the CDR3 is TGTGCCAGCAGCGTAGACGTCCGGGGGATGGAGACCCAGTACTTC.